The sequence of this T cell receptor beta chain was determined in a study of cytomegalovirus exposure and HLA in healthy donors. For the study at large: Earlier, some 180 million T cells were analyzed, and 90 million to 120 million unique TCR beta sequences were found among them. Overall study findings and caveats: In a later analysis, common viral pathogens appeared linked to several of the most significant clusters. Data from an earlier analysis indicated that most TCR beta V segments were productive either about 90% or about 30% of the time. From TCR beta sequences, most subjects' HLA-A and HLA-B alleles were reportedly predicted accurately.

The CDR3 extends over 11 amino acids. V was cut by 5 bases and J by 5 bases, with 7 bases left in between. Germline V gene sequence: CDR1 SGHNT, CDR2 YENEEA. The PCR made use of 60 Vbeta and 13 Jbeta primers. The data were produced by immunoSEQ multiplex PCR, yet TCRdb's version contains in-frame clones alone and is incomplete. The sample holds over 150,000 clones, about 80% seen once. As concerns this clone: The antigen remains undetermined.

The J gene is TRBJ2-7, the V gene TRBV11-3; no reliable D call. What was sequenced was PBMCs. This TCR derives from a man between 25 and 39 years old in good health and CMV-seronegative. The CDR3 DNA reads as TGTGCCAGCAGCCAATCAGACGAGCAGTACTTC. This encodes CASSQSDEQYF.